The clone carrying this T cell receptor (beta chain) ranks as medium-sized (0.01 to 0.1%). Its antigen is unknown. The study, taken as a whole, reports: Whole repertoires were not studied in the larger cohort, only one V-J beta rearrangement.

TCRdb reprocessed the 5' RACE reads with MiXCR, giving one entry per CDR3 protein. The table includes 10,000 to 13,000 distinct CDR3 sequences, 17% detected once. The sorted Tregs were CD4+CD25+CD127-/low cells. Sequenced input: Tregs sorted from a lymph node. This clonotype was sampled from a female donor with breast cancer.

The CDR3 nucleotides are TGTGCCAGCAGCTTGGATCGGGCATCGGGGGAGACCCAGTACTTC. This gives the protein CASSLDRASGETQYF. The rearrangement uses TRBV5-6 and TRBJ2-5; possible D gene TRBD2, 5 bases. CDR1 and CDR2 (germline): SGHDT, YYEEEE. Between the trimmed V and J ends, which lost 0 bases and 5 bases, there was a span of 14 bases. The CDR3 spans 15 residues.